Listed here are 9 T cell receptor beta chains from one sample, sequenced in a study of shared clonotypes between healthy human individuals. Using immunoSEQ multiplex PCR, the repertoire was profiled, and TCRdb retains in-frame clones only, with some absent. The table includes about 2.3 million clones, 80% to 95% detected once. Sequencing was carried out using naive CD4+ T cells from PBMCs. Subset reported: CD45RA+ positively selected. These TCRs come from a man aged 18 to 35 in good health. Some clones in this sample may be carry-over from other donors' samples.

V is TRBV30 and J is TRBJ1-1; D might be TRBD1 (5 bases). CDR3 length: 14 residues. Trimming removed 0 bases from V and 2 bases from J, with 10 bases in between. Germline V gene sequence: CDR1 GTSNPN, CDR2 SVGIG (reference sequence). DNA of the CDR3: TGTGCCTGGAGTGTGGGACGAAGCAACACTGAAGCTTTCTTT. It translates to CAWSVGRSNTEAFF.

The V and J genes are TRBV5-1 and TRBJ1-1; D may be TRBD1 (6 bases). Per germline, CDR1 SGHRS and CDR2 YFSETQ. This CDR3 comprises 13 residues. V gave up 5 bases and J gave up 1 base, with 9 bases separating them. As DNA, the CDR3 is TGCGCCAGCAGGCCACAGGGGAACACTGAAGCTTTCTTT. Protein sequence: CASRPQGNTEAFF.

The rearrangement links TRBV19 to TRBJ2-7; either TRBD1 or TRBD2 may fit D (6 bases each). Trimming cost V 8 bases and J 0 bases, with 11 bases left between them. Germline loops: CDR1 LNHDA, CDR2 SQIVND (reference sequence). This CDR3 is built from 13 residues. Written as DNA, the CDR3 is TGTGCCAGTCGGGGGCAGGTCTCCTACGAGCAGTACTTC. Its protein is CASRGQVSYEQYF.

The CDR3: CASNRENPPAEQYF. CDR3 coding DNA: TGTGCCAGCAATAGGGAGAACCCTCCTGCCGAGCAGTACTTC. The chain couples TRBV6-1 to TRBJ2-7; TRBD2 might be the D (5 bases). V was cut by 7 bases and J by 6 bases, with 19 bases left in between. Germline lookup yields CDR1 MNHNS and CDR2 SASEGT. The CDR3 sequence is 14 residues long.

V and J are TRBV7-8 and TRBJ2-5; weak D call: TRBD2 (6 bases). V lost 4 bases and J lost 10, with 13 bases in between. The CDR3 extends over 12 amino acids. Germline V gene lookup returns CDR1 SGHVS and CDR2 FQNEAQ. As DNA, the CDR3 is TGTGCCAGCAGCTCCCCGATGGGGGGCCAGTACTTC. This encodes CASSSPMGGQYF.

The genes are TRBV15 and TRBJ2-1; D tentatively reads TRBD1 or TRBD2 (5 bases each). Germline CDR1 is LNHNV and CDR2 is YYDKDF (reference sequence). Trimming pared 3 bases from V and 6 bases from J, leaving 12 bases between. There are 14 residues in the CDR3. CDR3 nucleotides: TGTGCCACCAGCAGCGGCGTCGGGGCCAATGAGCAGTTCTTC. Its translation: CATSSGVGANEQFF.

The CDR3 loop is CAIQSGGNQPQHF. The CDR3 bases are TGTGCCATCCAGTCAGGGGGCAATCAGCCCCAGCATTTT. The rearrangement uses TRBV10-3 and TRBJ1-5, with D perhaps matching TRBD1 (6 bases). Germline lookup yields CDR1 ENHRY and CDR2 SYGVKD. The V end lost 8 bases, the J end lost 2 bases, and 10 bases lay between the germline ends. The CDR3 loop spans 13 amino acids.

The J gene is TRBJ2-1, the V gene TRBV5-1; 11 bases are shared with TRBD2. The germline V gene encodes CDR1 SGHRS and CDR2 YFSETQ. V was clipped by 4 bases and J by 4 bases; unmatched bases: 7. The CDR3 loop spans 16 amino acids. In DNA, the CDR3 is TGCGCCAGCAGCCCCGCGGGACTAGCGGTTTACAATGAGCAGTTCTTC. Its translation is CASSPAGLAVYNEQFF. The whole variable domain, remainder taken from reference TRBV5-1 and TRBJ2-1, is KAGVTQTPRYLIKTRGQQVTLSCSPISGHRSVSWYQQTPGQGLQFLFEYFSETQRNKGNFPGRFSGRQFSNSRSEMNVSTLELGDSALYLCASSPAGLAVYNEQFFGPGTRLTVL.

The CDR3 sequence: CASSQPGRAYEQYF. The CDR3 coding sequence is TGCGCCAGCAGCCAACCGGGACGAGCCTACGAGCAGTACTTC. J is TRBJ2-7 and V is TRBV4-1; perhaps D is TRBD1 or TRBD2 (5 bases each). V was clipped by 2 bases and J by 2 bases, with 10 bases between them. Germline assignment: CDR1 MGHRA and CDR2 YSYEKL. The CDR3 contains 14 residues.